This record covers a single T cell receptor beta chain. These data originate in a study of blood T cell repertoires in COVID-19. Across the whole study: Collection of acute and convalescent COVID-19 samples took place in the United States, Italy and Spain. PBMCs, B-cell-depleted T cells, or T cells were the source of the cDNA or gDNA that made up the material.

From germline, CDR1 is LNHDA and CDR2 SQIVND (reference sequence). The CDR3 is made up of 11 amino acids. Deletions cut 8 bases from V and 7 bases from J, with 11 bases between. Under the authors' procedure: Amplification of reference gene primers provided the estimated nucleated cell counts. Clones were sequenced by immunoSEQ multiplex PCR, and TCRdb holds only the in-frame ones, with some missing. V and J calls plus clone size are reproduced from that table; the DNA served to infer D and trimming. Among 150,000 to 200,000 clones listed, around 77% were seen once. The clonotype was recovered from a man in his 70s with active or convalescent COVID-19. The J gene is TRBJ1-2, the V gene TRBV19; D remains unclear. Sequenced material: peripheral blood. The CDR3 here is CASQRRGGYTF. CDR3 bases: TGTGCCAGTCAGCGCCGGGGTGGCTACACCTTC.